Listed below are T cell receptor beta chains from one sample, sequenced in a study of response to subunit inactivated influenza vaccine. TCRdb itself ran the RT-PCR reads through MiXCR, one entry per CDR3 protein. This repertoire shows around 530,000 distinct CDR3 sequences, approximately 12% found once; its top ten account for roughly a tenth. This specimen consisted of PBMCs from blood, obtained on the day of vaccination. Receptor source: a man aged 50 to 59 who received an inactivated influenza vaccine. CDR3s include the opening cysteine and the closing phenylalanine or tryptophan. The order of the fields is clone size, J gene, V gene, D gene, CDR3 protein, CDR3 DNA. The D gene is left open where the match is weak. The size entry is marked missing in some rows and otherwise reads once, few, many or a size class.

abundance: -
j_gene: TRBJ1-5
v_gene: TRBV21-1
d_gene: -
CDR3aa: CAMSPRLEQPQHF
CDR3nt: TGTGCCATGAGCCCCCGGCTGGAGCAGCCCCAGCATTTT

abundance: -
j_gene: TRBJ2-3
v_gene: TRBV19
d_gene: TRBD2
CDR3aa: CASSIPSGTYTDTQYF
CDR3nt: TGTGCCAGTAGTATCCCTAGCGGGACGTACACAGATACGCAGTATTTT

abundance: few
j_gene: TRBJ2-1
v_gene: TRBV5-1
d_gene: -
CDR3aa: CASSRQGSHNEQFF
CDR3nt: TGCGCCAGCAGCCGACAAGGTTCCCACAATGAGCAGTTCTTC

abundance: many
j_gene: TRBJ2-5
v_gene: TRBV9
d_gene: -
CDR3aa: CASSVAGGEGETQYF
CDR3nt: TGTGCCAGCAGCGTAGCCGGGGGAGAGGGGGAGACCCAGTACTTC

abundance: few
j_gene: TRBJ2-1
v_gene: TRBV12-3/TRBV12-4
d_gene: TRBD2
CDR3aa: CASRYGLADYNEQFF
CDR3nt: TGTGCCAGCAGGTACGGACTAGCTGACTACAATGAGCAGTTCTTC

abundance: -
j_gene: TRBJ2-1
v_gene: TRBV20-1
d_gene: TRBD2
CDR3aa: CSARDLAGTRFNNEQFF
CDR3nt: TGCAGTGCTAGAGATCTCGCGGGGACTAGGTTCAACAATGAGCAGTTCTTC

abundance: -
j_gene: TRBJ2-7
v_gene: TRBV4-3
d_gene: -
CDR3aa: CASSQDWRSYEQYF
CDR3nt: TGCGCCAGCAGCCAAGATTGGAGGAGCTACGAGCAGTACTTC

abundance: -
j_gene: TRBJ2-1
v_gene: TRBV20-1
d_gene: -
CDR3aa: CSARPSAWSSYNEQFF
CDR3nt: TGCAGTGCTAGACCCAGCGCCTGGAGCTCCTACAATGAGCAGTTCTTC

abundance: few
j_gene: TRBJ2-1
v_gene: TRBV11-2
d_gene: TRBD1
CDR3aa: CASSRERLGTVTLF
CDR3nt: TGTGCCAGCAGCCGCGAACGACTGGGGACAGTTACGCTCTTC

abundance: once
j_gene: TRBJ2-7
v_gene: TRBV7-9
d_gene: -
CDR3aa: CASSFSGTALTEQYF
CDR3nt: TGTGCCAGCAGCTTTTCCGGGACTGCCCTCACCGAGCAGTACTTC

abundance: few
j_gene: TRBJ2-6
v_gene: TRBV5-1
d_gene: TRBD1
CDR3aa: CASSSNRGSGANVLTF
CDR3nt: TGCGCCAGCAGCTCTAACAGGGGTTCTGGGGCCAACGTCCTGACTTTC

abundance: few
j_gene: TRBJ2-7
v_gene: TRBV18
d_gene: -
CDR3aa: CASSGSGPTYEQYF
CDR3nt: TGTGCCAGCTCCGGATCCGGGCCCACCTACGAGCAGTACTTC

abundance: -
j_gene: TRBJ2-5
v_gene: TRBV20-1
d_gene: -
CDR3aa: CSAARTNQETQYF
CDR3nt: TGCAGTGCGGCCCGGACAAATCAAGAGACCCAGTACTTC

abundance: many
j_gene: TRBJ2-4
v_gene: TRBV29-1
d_gene: -
CDR3aa: CSVEGWQGDIQYF
CDR3nt: TGCAGCGTTGAGGGGTGGCAGGGCGACATTCAGTACTTC

abundance: many
j_gene: TRBJ2-3
v_gene: TRBV5-1
d_gene: TRBD1
CDR3aa: CASSLVTGGADTQYF
CDR3nt: TGCGCCAGCAGCTTGGTGACAGGGGGGGCAGATACGCAGTATTTT

abundance: many
j_gene: TRBJ2-3
v_gene: TRBV21-1
d_gene: -
CDR3aa: CASGCWWDTDTQYF
CDR3nt: TGTGCCAGCGGTTGCTGGTGGGACACAGATACGCAGTATTTT

abundance: few
j_gene: TRBJ2-2
v_gene: TRBV20-1
d_gene: -
CDR3aa: CSARDSQRVAGELFF
CDR3nt: TGCAGTGCTAGAGATTCCCAGCGGGTCGCCGGGGAGCTGTTTTTT

abundance: -
j_gene: TRBJ2-5
v_gene: TRBV5-6
d_gene: -
CDR3aa: CASSFVLGAQETQYF
CDR3nt: TGTGCCAGCAGCTTTGTATTAGGGGCTCAAGAGACCCAGTACTTC

abundance: once
j_gene: TRBJ2-1
v_gene: TRBV7-2
d_gene: -
CDR3aa: CVSSSGRARSSYNEQFF
CDR3nt: TGTGTCAGCAGCTCAGGAAGGGCCAGGAGCTCCTACAATGAGCAGTTCTTC

abundance: -
j_gene: TRBJ2-1
v_gene: TRBV29-1
d_gene: TRBD1
CDR3aa: CSAAMTQDRGNEQFF
CDR3nt: TGCAGCGCCGCCATGACTCAAGACAGGGGCAATGAGCAGTTCTTC

abundance: few
j_gene: TRBJ1-6
v_gene: TRBV6-1
d_gene: -
CDR3aa: CASTNAPGVWNSPLHF
CDR3nt: TGTGCCAGCACCAATGCTCCAGGGGTATGGAATTCACCCCTCCACTTT

abundance: few
j_gene: TRBJ2-5
v_gene: TRBV7-7
d_gene: TRBD1
CDR3aa: CASSPRTGSTETQYF
CDR3nt: TGTGCTAGCAGCCCTAGGACAGGGTCGACAGAGACCCAGTACTTC

abundance: -
j_gene: TRBJ1-2
v_gene: TRBV5-1
d_gene: -
CDR3aa: CASKDTANYGYTF
CDR3nt: TGCGCCAGCAAGGACACGGCTAACTATGGCTACACCTTC

abundance: -
j_gene: TRBJ2-7
v_gene: TRBV5-5
d_gene: -
CDR3aa: CASSPSNEQYF
CDR3nt: TGTGCCAGCAGCCCGTCCAACGAGCAGTACTTC

abundance: many
j_gene: TRBJ1-2
v_gene: TRBV12-3/TRBV12-4
d_gene: TRBD1
CDR3aa: CASSLDGRGNGYTF
CDR3nt: TGTGCCAGCAGTTTAGACGGCAGGGGGAATGGCTACACCTTC

abundance: -
j_gene: TRBJ2-3
v_gene: TRBV24-1
d_gene: -
CDR3aa: CATSDFASSTDTQYF
CDR3nt: TGTGCCACCAGTGATTTCGCGTCTAGCACAGATACGCAGTATTTT

abundance: many
j_gene: TRBJ2-2
v_gene: TRBV7-2
d_gene: -
CDR3aa: CASTSFGGTGELFF
CDR3nt: TGTGCCAGCACCTCCTTTGGGGGGACCGGGGAGCTGTTTTTT

abundance: many
j_gene: TRBJ2-2
v_gene: TRBV4-1
d_gene: TRBD1
CDR3aa: CASSQARQGANTGELFF
CDR3nt: TGCGCCAGCAGCCAAGCCCGACAGGGGGCGAACACCGGGGAGCTGTTTTTT

abundance: few
j_gene: TRBJ2-1
v_gene: TRBV20-1
d_gene: -
CDR3aa: CSASDSRAFDEQFF
CDR3nt: TGCAGTGCTAGTGATTCGCGGGCTTTCGATGAGCAGTTCTTC

abundance: many
j_gene: TRBJ1-1
v_gene: TRBV10-2
d_gene: -
CDR3aa: CASSEWGARDTEAFF
CDR3nt: TGCGCCAGCAGTGAGTGGGGCGCCCGGGACACTGAAGCTTTCTTT

abundance: many
j_gene: TRBJ2-2
v_gene: TRBV6-5
d_gene: -
CDR3aa: CASSYRWNTGELFF
CDR3nt: TGTGCCAGCAGTTACAGGTGGAACACCGGGGAGCTGTTTTTT

abundance: many
j_gene: TRBJ1-2
v_gene: TRBV30
d_gene: -
CDR3aa: CAWARDRYSYGYTF
CDR3nt: TGTGCCTGGGCACGAGACAGATACTCCTATGGCTACACCTTC

abundance: -
j_gene: TRBJ2-7
v_gene: TRBV28
d_gene: TRBD2
CDR3aa: CASSPPAGGSYEQYF
CDR3nt: TGTGCCAGCAGTCCCCCAGCGGGAGGCTCCTACGAGCAGTACTTC

abundance: -
j_gene: TRBJ2-3
v_gene: TRBV29-1
d_gene: -
CDR3aa: CSGLAGQTQYF
CDR3nt: TGCAGCGGGTTGGCAGGTCAAACGCAGTATTTT

abundance: many
j_gene: TRBJ2-3
v_gene: TRBV7-8
d_gene: -
CDR3aa: CASRETVIDTDTQYF
CDR3nt: TGTGCCAGCAGAGAGACAGTTATTGACACAGATACGCAGTATTTT

abundance: -
j_gene: TRBJ2-7
v_gene: TRBV18
d_gene: TRBD1
CDR3aa: CASSGWDRVSEQYF
CDR3nt: TGTGCCAGCTCGGGATGGGACAGGGTCTCCGAGCAGTACTTC

abundance: -
j_gene: TRBJ2-1
v_gene: TRBV4-1
d_gene: TRBD2
CDR3aa: CASSRTGTSGFSYNEQFF
CDR3nt: TGCGCCAGCAGCCGAACCGGGACTAGCGGTTTCTCCTACAATGAGCAGTTCTTC

abundance: many
j_gene: TRBJ2-2
v_gene: TRBV6-2/TRBV6-3
d_gene: -
CDR3aa: CASSQSVSGELFF
CDR3nt: TGTGCCAGCAGTCAGTCAGTATCCGGGGAGCTGTTTTTT

abundance: -
j_gene: TRBJ2-7
v_gene: TRBV18
d_gene: TRBD2
CDR3aa: CASSPRGLAGSYEQYF
CDR3nt: TGTGCCAGCTCACCCCGGGGACTAGCGGGATCCTACGAGCAGTACTTC

abundance: -
j_gene: TRBJ2-1
v_gene: TRBV29-1
d_gene: -
CDR3aa: CSVESGPFYNEQFF
CDR3nt: TGCAGCGTTGAATCCGGGCCGTTCTACAATGAGCAGTTCTTC

abundance: few
j_gene: TRBJ2-1
v_gene: TRBV5-1
d_gene: -
CDR3aa: CASRPGLQSFSSYNEQFF
CDR3nt: TGCGCCAGCAGGCCCGGCCTCCAATCCTTTAGCTCCTACAATGAGCAGTTCTTC

abundance: few
j_gene: TRBJ1-5
v_gene: TRBV5-1
d_gene: TRBD1
CDR3aa: CASSSTGIGNQPQHF
CDR3nt: TGCGCCAGCTCTTCGACAGGGATTGGGAATCAGCCCCAGCATTTT

abundance: few
j_gene: TRBJ2-3
v_gene: TRBV20-1
d_gene: TRBD2
CDR3aa: CSARDSRSGGKDTQYF
CDR3nt: TGCAGTGCTAGAGATAGCAGGAGCGGGGGTAAAGATACGCAGTATTTT

abundance: few
j_gene: TRBJ2-7
v_gene: TRBV18
d_gene: TRBD1
CDR3aa: CASSTGQGVYEQYF
CDR3nt: TGTGCCAGCTCGACGGGACAGGGTGTGTACGAGCAGTACTTC

abundance: -
j_gene: TRBJ2-3
v_gene: TRBV7-9
d_gene: -
CDR3aa: CASSLAWDIDRTDTQYF
CDR3nt: TGTGCCAGCAGCTTAGCATGGGACATCGATCGCACAGATACGCAGTATTTT

abundance: -
j_gene: TRBJ2-3
v_gene: TRBV28
d_gene: TRBD2
CDR3aa: CASSKLADSTDTQYF
CDR3nt: TGTGCCAGCAGTAAACTAGCGGATTCCACAGATACGCAGTATTTT

abundance: -
j_gene: TRBJ1-4
v_gene: TRBV5-1
d_gene: TRBD1
CDR3aa: CASSLYSGTGSEKLFF
CDR3nt: TGCGCCAGCAGCTTGTACTCCGGGACAGGGAGTGAAAAACTGTTTTTT

abundance: -
j_gene: TRBJ1-3
v_gene: TRBV7-8
d_gene: -
CDR3aa: CASLQGRIGNTIYF
CDR3nt: TGTGCCAGCCTCCAGGGGAGGATAGGAAACACCATATATTTT

abundance: many
j_gene: TRBJ2-2
v_gene: TRBV7-6
d_gene: -
CDR3aa: CASSLLNTGELFF
CDR3nt: TGTGCCAGCAGCTTATTGAACACCGGGGAGCTGTTTTTT

abundance: -
j_gene: TRBJ2-1
v_gene: TRBV12-3/TRBV12-4
d_gene: -
CDR3aa: CASSFTGTYNEQFF
CDR3nt: TGTGCCAGCAGTTTTACAGGGACCTACAATGAGCAGTTCTTC

abundance: few
j_gene: TRBJ1-4
v_gene: TRBV20-1
d_gene: -
CDR3aa: CSAAGREKLFF
CDR3nt: TGCAGTGCCGCAGGGCGGGAAAAACTGTTTTTT

abundance: many
j_gene: TRBJ2-7
v_gene: TRBV7-9
d_gene: TRBD2
CDR3aa: CASSLVAGAYEQYF
CDR3nt: TGTGCCAGCAGCTTAGTAGCGGGGGCCTACGAGCAGTACTTC

abundance: few
j_gene: TRBJ2-3
v_gene: TRBV12-3/TRBV12-4
d_gene: -
CDR3aa: CASSFRARTADTQYF
CDR3nt: TGTGCCAGCAGTTTTCGGGCAAGGACAGCAGATACGCAGTATTTT

abundance: -
j_gene: TRBJ2-1
v_gene: TRBV20-1
d_gene: -
CDR3aa: CSARDLGGEVNEQFF
CDR3nt: TGCAGTGCTAGAGATCTAGGGGGAGAGGTAAATGAGCAGTTCTTC

abundance: -
j_gene: TRBJ2-7
v_gene: TRBV5-5
d_gene: -
CDR3aa: CASSLGGDPRSYEQYF
CDR3nt: TGTGCCAGCAGCTTAGGGGGGGATCCTAGATCCTACGAGCAGTACTTC